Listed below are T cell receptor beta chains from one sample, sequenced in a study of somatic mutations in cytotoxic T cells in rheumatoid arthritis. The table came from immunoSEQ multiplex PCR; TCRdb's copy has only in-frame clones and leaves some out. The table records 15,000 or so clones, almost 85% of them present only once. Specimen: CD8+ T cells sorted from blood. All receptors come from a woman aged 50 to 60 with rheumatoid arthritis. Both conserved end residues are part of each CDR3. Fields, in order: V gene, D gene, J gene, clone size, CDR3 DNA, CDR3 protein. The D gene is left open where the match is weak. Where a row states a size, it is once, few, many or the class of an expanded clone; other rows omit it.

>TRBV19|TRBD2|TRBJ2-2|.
TGTGCCAGTAGTATACTACGGGGACTAGGGGAGCTGTTTTTT
CASSILRGLGELFF
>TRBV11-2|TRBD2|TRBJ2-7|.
TGTGCCAGCAGCTTAGCCCGACTAGCGGGGTATTACGAGCAGTACTTC
CASSLARLAGYYEQYF
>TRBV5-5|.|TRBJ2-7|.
TGTGCCAGCAGGTCTCGACCGGGTGAGCAGTACTTC
CASRSRPGEQYF
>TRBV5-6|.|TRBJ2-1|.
TGTGCCAGCAGCTCGGGTGGGGGGCAAACCTACAATGAGCAGTTCTTC
CASSSGGGQTYNEQFF
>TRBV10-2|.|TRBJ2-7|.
TGCGCCAGCAGTGAGGGCTACGAGCAGTACTTC
CASSEGYEQYF
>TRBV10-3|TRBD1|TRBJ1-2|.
TGTGCCATCAGGAACGGGACAGAGAAAAACTATGGCTACACCTTC
CAIRNGTEKNYGYTF
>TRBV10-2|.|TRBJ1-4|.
TGCGCCAGCAGGCGTTCTAATGAAAAACTGTTTTTT
CASRRSNEKLFF
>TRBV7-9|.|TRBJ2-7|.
TGTGCCAGCAGCTCCCCCCTACGGGACTACGAGCAGTACTTC
CASSSPLRDYEQYF
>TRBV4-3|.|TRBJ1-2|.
TGCGCCAGCAGCCAAGGGGATTCTGGTTATGGCTACACCTTC
CASSQGDSGYGYTF
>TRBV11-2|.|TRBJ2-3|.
TGTGCCAGCAGCTCTGCGGGGACTAGCACAGATACGCAGTATTTT
CASSSAGTSTDTQYF
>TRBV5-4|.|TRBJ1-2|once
TGTGCCAGCAGCTTGAGAGATGTGGACTTCTATGGCTACACCTTC
CASSLRDVDFYGYTF
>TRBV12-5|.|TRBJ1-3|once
TGTGCTAGTGGTTTGGTACGATCGGCGAGCTCTGGAAACACCATATATTTT
CASGLVRSASSGNTIYF
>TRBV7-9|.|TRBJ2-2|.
TGTGCCAGCAGCCCACCAACCAGGGGTGACACCGGGGAGCTGTTTTTT
CASSPPTRGDTGELFF
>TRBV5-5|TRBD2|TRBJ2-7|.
TGTGCCAGCAGCCTACTACTAGCGACGGTCCCCTACGAGCAGTACTTC
CASSLLLATVPYEQYF
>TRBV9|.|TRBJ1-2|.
TGTGCCAGCAGCGCCAGAGGACTCTACACCTTC
CASSARGLYTF
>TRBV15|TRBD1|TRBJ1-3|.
TGTGCCACCAATAACAGGGGGTTTGGAAACACCATATATTTT
CATNNRGFGNTIYF
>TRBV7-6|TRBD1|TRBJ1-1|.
TGTGCCAGCAGACCTAGACAGGGGAACACTGAAGCTTTCTTT
CASRPRQGNTEAFF
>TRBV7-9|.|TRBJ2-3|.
TGTGCCAGCAGCTGGATAGCGGCCTCTAGCACAGATACGCAGTATTTT
CASSWIAASSTDTQYF
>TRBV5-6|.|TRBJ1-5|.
TGTGCCAGCAGCCCCTGGACGGAACTAAATCAGCCCCAGCATTTT
CASSPWTELNQPQHF
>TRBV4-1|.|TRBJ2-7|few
TGCGCCAGCAGCCAAGATAAGGGTGCTTACGAGCAGTACTTC
CASSQDKGAYEQYF
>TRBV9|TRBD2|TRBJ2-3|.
TGTGCCAGCAGCGTAGGACCGGGACTAGCGGGAGTTTCCACAGATACGCAGTATTTT
CASSVGPGLAGVSTDTQYF
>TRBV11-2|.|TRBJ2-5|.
TGTGCCAGCAGCTTGGGGCAGGACAGCCTCGGGGTCCAAGAGACCCAGTACTTC
CASSLGQDSLGVQETQYF
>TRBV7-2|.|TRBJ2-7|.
TGTGCCAGCAGCCCCGACCTGTACTACGAGCAGTACTTC
CASSPDLYYEQYF
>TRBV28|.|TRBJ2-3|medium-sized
TGTGCCAGCAGGACACACAGGGTCCAGGGCACAGATACGCAGTATTTT
CASRTHRVQGTDTQYF
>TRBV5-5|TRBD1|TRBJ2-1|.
TGTGCCAGCAGCCCCGGGACAGGGGTTTACAATGAGCAGTTCTTC
CASSPGTGVYNEQFF
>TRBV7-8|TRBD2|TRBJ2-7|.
TGTGCCAGCACCTTTTTGGCGGGGGACTCGGCCTACGAGCAGTACTTC
CASTFLAGDSAYEQYF
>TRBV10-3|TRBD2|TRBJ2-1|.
TGTGCCGCAGGACAGGGACCGACTAGCGGGTCCACGTTCTTC
CAAGQGPTSGSTFF
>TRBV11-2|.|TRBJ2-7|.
TGTGCCAGCAGCTATGTTACCTCCTACGAGCAGTACTTC
CASSYVTSYEQYF
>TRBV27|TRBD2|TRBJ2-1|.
TGTGCCAGCAGTTTTGTGTCGGGGGGGCCGGGTGAGCAGTTCTTC
CASSFVSGGPGEQFF